The sequence of this T cell receptor (beta chain) was determined in a study of neoadjuvant anti-PD-1 for oral cavity cancer. Study as a whole: Patients without progression received a fourth nivolumab dose around day 43, then surgical resection on days 50-56.

Some clones are missing from TCRdb's copy, which holds only in-frame ones; the method was immunoSEQ multiplex PCR. This sample carries 65,000 to 95,000 clones, less than 85% of them seen once, and the ten largest clones take over 2.5%. The CDR3 runs 14 residues. Per germline, CDR1 SGDLS and CDR2 YYNGEE. The V and J ends lost 3 bases and 1 base, in that order; junction bases with no gene match: 4. The TCR sequence derives from a person aged 35-79 years with oral cavity squamous cell carcinoma. J is TRBJ2-7 and V is TRBV9; 7 nucleotides line up with TRBD1. This specimen was PBMCs, taken before nivolumab (anti-PD-1) treatment. The CDR3 loop reads CASSAGQVSYEQYF. The DNA of the CDR3 is TGTGCCAGCAGCGCCGGACAGGTGTCCTACGAGCAGTACTTC.